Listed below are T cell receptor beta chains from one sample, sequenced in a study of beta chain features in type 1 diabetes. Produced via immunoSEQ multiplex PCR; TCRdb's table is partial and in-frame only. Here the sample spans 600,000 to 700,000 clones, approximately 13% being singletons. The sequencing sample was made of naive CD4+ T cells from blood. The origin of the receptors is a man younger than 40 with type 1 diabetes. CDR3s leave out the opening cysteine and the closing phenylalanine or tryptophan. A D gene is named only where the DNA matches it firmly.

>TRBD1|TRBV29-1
SVGDRGKSYEQY
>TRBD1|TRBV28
ASSWDSTYEQY
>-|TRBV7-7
ASSPLAPGSYNEQF
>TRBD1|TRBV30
ACSRGQGNQPQH
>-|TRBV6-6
ASSYSGGNYGYT
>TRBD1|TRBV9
ASSGGQGLTDTQY
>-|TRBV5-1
ASSFGVSLMNTEAF
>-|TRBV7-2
ASSLVGGSPLH
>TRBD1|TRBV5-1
ASSTRQEGTGITEAF
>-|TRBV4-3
ASSRITGQPQH
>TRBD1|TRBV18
ASSPDRAQPQH
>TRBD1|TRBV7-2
ASSQSRLTGASGEQY
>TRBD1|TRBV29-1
SVPTSGGAETYGYT
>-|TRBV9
ASSVQGVNTEAF
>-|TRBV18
ASSLGGDYGYT
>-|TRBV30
AWITEGGLGYT
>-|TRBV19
ASKMGDNNEKLF
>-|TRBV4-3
ASSQDRSVGYT
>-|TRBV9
ASSVDRQVTDTQY
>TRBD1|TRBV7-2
ATEPGQGAQGYT
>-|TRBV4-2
ASSQDAGGNEKLF
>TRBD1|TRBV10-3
AITTGQGERGYT
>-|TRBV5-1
ASSLAQETQY
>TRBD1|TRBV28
ASRISGTGAYNEQF
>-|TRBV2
ASTHRTGTGELF
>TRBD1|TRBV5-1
ASSWDRVNTGELF
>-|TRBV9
ASSPTDSSNQPQH
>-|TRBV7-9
ASSVPGDPFNSPLH
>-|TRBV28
ATSGVETQY
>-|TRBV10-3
ATHLGQDHGYT
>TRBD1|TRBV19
ATVQGIESTDTQY
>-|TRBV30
AWSVLGDTQY
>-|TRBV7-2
ASSLAGFTDTQY
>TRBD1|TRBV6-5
ASSYGTDKNTGELF
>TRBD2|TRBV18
ASSPALAGLGF
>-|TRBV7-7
ASSSEGLTGELF
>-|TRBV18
ASSPILAGLPVIEAF
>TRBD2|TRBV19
ASSPRGAGEKQETQY
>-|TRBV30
AWSVRGDNYNEQF
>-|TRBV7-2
ASSSGLYSSYNEQF
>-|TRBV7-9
ASSLKGLTGEQY
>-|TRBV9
ASSVEGQGETQY
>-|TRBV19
ASSIWGSSYEQY
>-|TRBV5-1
ASSLSRGETQY
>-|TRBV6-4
ASSEGRGASYYNEQF
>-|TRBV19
ASLMLGAGDYGYT
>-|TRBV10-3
AISESPGITPD
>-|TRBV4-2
ASSQGGAMLAKNIQY
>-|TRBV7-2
ASSPASQDSSYEQY
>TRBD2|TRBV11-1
ASSLGRRGEWDIQY
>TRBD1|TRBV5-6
ASSSAGTGGETQY